What follows are 12 T cell receptor beta chains derived from one specimen sequenced in a study of T cell changes during pregnancy in multiple sclerosis. Repertoires were generated with immunoSEQ multiplex PCR, while TCRdb's copy carries only in-frame clones and drops some. Here the sample spans about 59,000 clones, roughly 92% being singletons. The source was CD8+ T cells from peripheral blood mononuclear cells, collected in the third trimester of pregnancy. The receptors come from a female donor with multiple sclerosis, enrolled in a pregnancy study.

The CDR3 DNA follows: TGTGCCAGCAGCTTAGATGTAGCGAGCTACGAGCAGTACTTC. Its translation is CASSLDVASYEQYF. The rearrangement joins TRBV11-2 to TRBJ2-7; TRBD2 might be the D (5 bases). The germline V gene encodes CDR1 SGHAT and CDR2 FQNNGV. The CDR3 sequence is 14 residues long. V was pared by 0 bases and J by 3 bases, with 9 bases between.

The rearrangement links TRBV7-8 to TRBJ2-7; 12 bases are a match to TRBD2. The CDR3 has 17 residues. The germline gives CDR1 SGHVS, CDR2 FQNEAQ. With 2 bases clipped from V and 5 bases from J, the junction kept 10 bases outside the gene matches. CDR3 sequence: CASSLYIGLAGGNEQYF. The CDR3 DNA is TGTGCCAGCAGCTTATATATAGGGCTAGCGGGAGGGAACGAGCAGTACTTC. The full variable domain, with the rest looked up from reference TRBV7-8 and TRBJ2-7, is GAGVSQSPRYKVAKRGQDVALRCDPISGHVSLFWYQQALGQGPEFLTYFQNEAQLDKSGLPSDRFFAERPEGSVSTLKIQRTQQEDSAVYLCASSLYIGLAGGNEQYFGPGTRLTVT.

V is TRBV27 and J is TRBJ2-1, with D perhaps matching TRBD1 (5 bases). This CDR3 contains 13 residues. Germline CDR1 and CDR2: MNHEY and SMNVEV (reference sequence). Trimming removed 5 bases from V and 5 bases from J, with 10 bases in between. CDR3 sequence reads: CASSLGRDNEQFF. DNA for the CDR3: TGTGCCAGCAGTCTTGGCAGGGACAATGAGCAGTTCTTC.

This clone turned up a few times. The chain carries TRBV19 and TRBJ1-1; D is uncertain. This CDR3 is built from 11 residues. V was shortened by 4 bases and J by 4 bases, with 4 bases between the two germline ends. Germline CDR1 is LNHDA and CDR2 is SQIVND (reference sequence). CDR3 DNA: TGTGCCAGTAGTACGAGCACTGAAGCTTTCTTT. This sequence encodes CASSTSTEAFF.

This chain joins TRBV12-5 and TRBJ1-2; 9 nucleotides agree with TRBD1. Per germline, CDR1 LGHNT and CDR2 FRNRAP. The CDR3 contains 12 residues. The junction had 7 bases not matched to a gene; V was cut back by 6 bases and J by 11 bases. The CDR3 spells CASGDRGKGYTF. The DNA for the CDR3 is TGTGCTAGTGGCGACAGGGGGAAAGGGTACACCTTC.

The chain recombines TRBV9 with TRBJ2-3, with D tentatively TRBD2 (6 bases). Germline CDR1 reads SGDLS; CDR2 reads YYNGEE. Trimming removed 0 bases from V and 6 bases from J, with 14 bases in between. This CDR3 region has 15 residues. The CDR3 loop is CASSVVADWADTQYF. CDR3 coding DNA: TGTGCCAGCAGCGTAGTAGCGGACTGGGCGGATACGCAGTATTTT.

The CDR3 nucleotides are TGTGCCAGCAGCCAACCGGACAGGGGGCGCGGAGATACGCAGTATTTT. Encoded protein: CASSQPDRGRGDTQYF. The rearrangement uses TRBV7-6 and TRBJ2-3; 11 bases line up with TRBD1. The V segment lost 5 bases and the J segment 5 bases; nucleotides outside the gene matches: 9. The CDR3 is made up of 16 amino acids. Germline CDR1 is SGHVS and CDR2 is FNYEAQ.

This clone appeared once. CDR3 coding DNA: TGTGCCAGCGGAAAAACAGGAGTCTATAATTCACCCCTCCACTTT. It yields the protein CASGKTGVYNSPLHF. The chain has TRBV6-5 and TRBJ1-6; possible D gene TRBD1, 5 bases. Trimming took off 8 bases at V and 3 bases at J, with 14 bases between the two ends. The V gene's germline CDR1 is MNHEY and CDR2 SVGAGI. This CDR3 contains 15 residues.

V usage is TRBV27 and J usage is TRBJ1-4; 9 nucleotides agree with TRBD1. CDR1 and CDR2 from the germline V gene are MNHEY and SMNVEV (reference sequence). The CDR3 is 17 residues long. V trimming: 5 bases; J trimming: 7 bases; junction bases outside the gene matches: 14. This chain's CDR3 is CASSRSRDRVFSEKLFF. CDR3 in DNA: TGTGCCAGCAGTAGATCCCGGGACAGGGTATTTTCTGAAAAACTGTTTTTT.

The chain has TRBV7-9 and TRBJ2-3; D perhaps matches TRBD2 (6 bases). V dropped 1 base and J dropped 5 bases, with 10 bases sitting between them. Germline loops: CDR1 SEHNR, CDR2 FQNEAQ (reference sequence). This CDR3 has 14 amino acids. CDR3 nucleotides: TGTGCCAGCAGCTTAGTAGCGGTGGAAGATACGCAGTATTTT. This codes for CASSLVAVEDTQYF.

This chain joins TRBV5-6 and TRBJ2-3, with TRBD1 matching 7 bases. The V gene end was trimmed by 0 bases and the J gene end by 14 bases; junction bases not matched to a gene: 9. The CDR3 totals 13 residues. Germline CDR1 SGHDT, CDR2 YYEEEE. The CDR3 region is CASSLVTGTVGYF. The CDR3 DNA reads as TGTGCCAGCAGCTTGGTGACAGGGACGGTTGGGTATTTT. The complete variable domain, with remaining parts taken from reference TRBV5-6 and TRBJ2-3, reads DAGVTQSPTHLIKTRGQQVTLRCSPKSGHDTVSWYQQALGQGPQFIFQYYEEEERQRGNFPDRFSGHQFPNYSSELNVNALLLGDSALYLCASSLVTGTVGYFGPGTRLTVL.

The V call is TRBV28, the J call TRBJ1-1; unclear D gene. The germline CDR1 and CDR2 sequences are MDHEN and SYDVKM. This CDR3 spans 13 amino acids. V was pared by 1 base and J by 7 bases, with 10 bases between. The DNA of the CDR3 is TGTGCCAGCAGTTTATTTCCACCCGGTGAAGCTTTCTTT. This sequence encodes CASSLFPPGEAFF.